This is a list of T cell receptor beta chains from one sample in a study of shared clonotypes between healthy human individuals. Profiled with immunoSEQ multiplex PCR; TCRdb holds only in-frame clones, not every one. The data hold around 2,000,000 clones, with approximately 95% observed a single time. The sequenced material came from naive CD4+ T cells sorted from blood. Source of these receptors: a man aged 18 to 35 in good health. The conserved cysteine and the conserved F or W are not part of the CDR3 here.

TRBV19	TRBJ2-4	12	ASSSQLAKNIQY
TRBV5-1	TRBJ1-3	11	ASSQGSGNTIY
TRBV5-4	TRBJ1-1	13	ASSLNQPGNTEAF
TRBV30	TRBJ2-7	16	AWTPRAGALLSSYEQY
TRBV6-1	TRBJ2-7	13	ASSENSLSSYEQY
TRBV4-3	TRBJ2-5	12	ASSQAGPQETQY
TRBV19	TRBJ1-2	12	ASSTRDSRSGYT
TRBV5-4	TRBJ2-3	13	ASSSPRGGTDTQY
TRBV6-5	TRBJ1-1	12	ASTGQGANTEAF
TRBV6-6	TRBJ2-7	13	ASSYSAGGTYEQY
TRBV5-1	TRBJ2-7	11	ASSLGLSQGLD
TRBV5-1	TRBJ1-6	12	ASSLAGGDSPLH
TRBV11-2	TRBJ2-2	13	ASSLDRWRAGELF
TRBV28	TRBJ1-6	10	ASNSGDSPLH
TRBV11-3	TRBJ2-1	15	ASSLGLGRSSYNEQF
TRBV5-6	TRBJ2-7	14	ASSLAGRYLSYEQY
TRBV6-5	TRBJ1-2	9	ASSPEGGYT
TRBV10-3	TRBJ2-5	14	AISADREGLQETQY
TRBV4-3	TRBJ2-7	15	ASSQEAGMIRTTGQY
TRBV6-1	TRBJ1-5	13	ASSGVSYSNQPQH
TRBV30	TRBJ2-5	12	AWSWAGGGETQY
TRBV6-6	TRBJ2-3	14	ASSRGRGSSTDTQY
TRBV9	TRBJ1-2	13	ASSVGDTPNYGYT
TRBV11-2	TRBJ2-2	14	ASSFGQGKVDGELF
TRBV4-1	TRBJ2-7	13	ASSRGLAGNYEQY
TRBV19	TRBJ1-5	14	ASRDREERINQPQH
TRBV30	TRBJ2-7	11	AWSPVPQTEQY
TRBV12-5	TRBJ2-2	15	ASGLGKWTDNTGELF
TRBV7-2	TRBJ1-5	13	ASSLVAVGNQPQH
TRBV6-1	TRBJ2-3	14	ASSEASGRASDTQY
TRBV30	TRBJ2-1	13	AWSPGGSSYNEQF
TRBV5-1	TRBJ2-5	12	ASSLSGGEETQY
TRBV28	TRBJ2-5	13	ASSLSAGGPGTQY
TRBV21-1	TRBJ2-5	15	ASSKAELAGDQETQY
TRBV9	TRBJ1-3	13	ASSVAGSGGNTIY
TRBV6-5	TRBJ1-5	11	ASSTWEGQPQH
TRBV7-9	TRBJ2-7	13	ASSPGVEQTYEQY
TRBV9	TRBJ2-3	14	ASSVGSGGAGDTQY
TRBV12-2	TRBJ2-5	13	ATTPTSGRPETQY
TRBV6-5	TRBJ1-6	12	ASSYRSYNSPLH
TRBV28	TRBJ2-2	12	ASSRNPRTGELF
TRBV5-4	TRBJ2-3	13	ASSHRGRSTDTQY
TRBV2	TRBJ1-1	13	ASRDRQGLNTEAF
TRBV11-1	TRBJ2-7	12	ASSPGGAHNEQY
TRBV15	TRBJ2-1	12	ATSRGLAPDEQF
TRBV10-3	TRBJ2-5	11	AISPGLKETQY
TRBV18	TRBJ2-5	11	ASSPDRQETQY
TRBV7-9	TRBJ2-3	8	ASSQDTQY
TRBV10-2	TRBJ2-7	11	ASSDLAGWEQY
TRBV7-9	TRBJ2-6	13	ASSLAQAGANVLT
TRBV7-9	TRBJ1-2	10	VSVAGNYGYT
TRBV7-6	TRBJ2-2	15	ASSLNPGTGVAGELF
TRBV27	TRBJ2-6	13	ASSRQLSGANVLT
TRBV10-3	TRBJ2-7	14	AISDGTRPGLNEQY